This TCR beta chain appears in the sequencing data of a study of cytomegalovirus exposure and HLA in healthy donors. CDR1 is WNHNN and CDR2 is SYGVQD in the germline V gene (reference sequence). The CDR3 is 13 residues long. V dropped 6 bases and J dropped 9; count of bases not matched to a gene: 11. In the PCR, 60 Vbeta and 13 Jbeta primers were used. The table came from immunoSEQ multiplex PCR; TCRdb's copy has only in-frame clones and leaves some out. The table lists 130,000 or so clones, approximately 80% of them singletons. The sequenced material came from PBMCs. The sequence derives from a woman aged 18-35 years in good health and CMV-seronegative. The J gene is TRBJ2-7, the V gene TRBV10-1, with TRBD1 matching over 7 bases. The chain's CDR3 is CASSPGQALMQYF. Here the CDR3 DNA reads TGCGCCAGCAGCCCCGGACAGGCCCTTATGCAGTACTTC.